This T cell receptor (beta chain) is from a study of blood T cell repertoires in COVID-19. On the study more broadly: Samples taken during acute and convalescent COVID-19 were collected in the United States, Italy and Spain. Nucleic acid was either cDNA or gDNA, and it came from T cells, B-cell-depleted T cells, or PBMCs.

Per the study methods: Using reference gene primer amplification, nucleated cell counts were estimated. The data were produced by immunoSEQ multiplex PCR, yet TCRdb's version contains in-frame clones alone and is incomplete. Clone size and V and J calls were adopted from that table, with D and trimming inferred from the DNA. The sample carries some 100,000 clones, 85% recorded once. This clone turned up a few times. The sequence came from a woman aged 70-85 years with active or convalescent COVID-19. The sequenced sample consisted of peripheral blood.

CDR3 residues: CASSSQTGAAYEQYF. CDR3 sequence (DNA): TGTGCCAGCAGCTCGCAGACAGGGGCCGCCTACGAGCAGTACTTC. The chain links TRBV11-2 to TRBJ2-7; 8 nucleotides line up with TRBD1. The V segment lost 4 bases and the J segment 2 bases; nucleotides outside the gene matches: 7. The CDR3 is made up of 15 amino acids. The germline CDR1 and CDR2 sequences are SGHAT and FQNNGV.